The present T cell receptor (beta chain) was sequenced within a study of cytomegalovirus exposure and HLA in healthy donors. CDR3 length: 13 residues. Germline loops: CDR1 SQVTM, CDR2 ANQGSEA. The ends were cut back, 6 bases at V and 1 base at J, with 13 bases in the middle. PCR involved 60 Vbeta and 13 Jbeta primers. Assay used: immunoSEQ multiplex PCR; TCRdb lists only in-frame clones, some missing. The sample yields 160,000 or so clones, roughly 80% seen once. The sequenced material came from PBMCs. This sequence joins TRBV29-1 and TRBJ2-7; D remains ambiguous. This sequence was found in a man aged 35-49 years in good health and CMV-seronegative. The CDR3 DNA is TGCAGCGTGCAGGATGTGAGTTCCTACGAGCAGTACTTC. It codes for CSVQDVSSYEQYF.